This T cell receptor beta chain was identified during a study of cytomegalovirus exposure and HLA in healthy donors (dated by TCRdb to 2017 to 2019). Describing the broader study: According to an earlier analysis of 550 to 750 of the donors, about 190 million T cells yielded approximately 120 million unique TCR beta sequences and more than 250 Gb of sequence data. The study was designed to test whether signatures of past pathogen exposure could be identified by cataloging public T cell receptors. Using immunosequencing, the study profiled T cell repertoires from 666 subjects and related those repertoires to cytomegalovirus serostatus. Class I and class II HLA loci were covered by the typing at four-digit resolution. In the later analysis, no new phenotypic data were used to find candidate immune exposures; instead, reliance was placed on TCR beta sequences and their occurrence across donors. Around 320 gigabases of sequencing data and approximately 93 million unique TCR sequences were included in an early release covering roughly 600 HLA-typed donors. In a later analysis, previously published TCR beta repertoires from 600 to 850 donors were re-analyzed and high-resolution HLA genotyping was added so that TCR occurrence patterns could be studied. An earlier analysis of 587 of the donors applied high-throughput TCR beta sequencing to assess whether each TCR beta V gene segment acted as functional or pseudogenic. Of the approximately 400 genotyped donors, approximately 83% fell in the genetic ancestry cluster associated with self-reported Caucasian donors. Genome-wide SNP genotypes for about three fifths of the roughly 670 donors were used in a later genetic analysis, which treated that subset as a discovery cohort. Across roughly 420 genotyped donors of the cohort, an average of approximately 240,000 unique TCR beta nucleotide sequences per donor were sequenced, and around 19% of those sequences were non-productive. Besides the first cohort of roughly 700 subjects, a separate validation cohort made up of 120 different subjects was used. High-throughput TCR immunosequencing, statistical association of individual TCRs with disease status, and machine learning were combined to predict cytomegalovirus infection status. Donor age, sex, ethnicity and CMV serostatus were compiled alongside the repertoire data. Typing coverage differed by locus: A, B, C, DRB1 and DQB1 were typed in roughly 629-630 donors, DQA1 in roughly 500, DPA1 in over 600, and DPB1 in roughly 450. Every repertoire in the discovery cohort had been generated on one and the same sequencing platform. Roughly 5 DR-DQ haplotypes were handled as single units for association and clustering because linkage in the cohort was strong. Broad study findings and their caveats: HLA typing was unavailable for some donors at each locus, so association tests used only the typed subset. Broadly in line with IMGT annotations, most TCR beta V segments showed up in productive rearrangements about 90% or about 30% of the time in an earlier analysis of a few hundred of the donors. The study listed 150 to 200 TCR beta chains as associated with cytomegalovirus. Compared with the approximately 600-donor mean, donors in an Asian-associated ancestry cluster had fewer N-insertions in productive TCRs, according to a later genetic analysis. V-gene and J-gene trimming of TCR beta chains was associated with a missense DCLRE1C variant in a later genetic analysis, and the association was replicated in an independent cohort. Presence/absence analyses assumed roughly uniform sequencing depth across donors, an assumption that may not hold. It was suggested by the authors that the approach could potentially be generalized to other disease states and immunological phenotypes. Most TCR sequences were observed very rarely across donors, whereas some public TCRs were present in many individuals. In vitro tests confirmed that three of the cytomegalovirus-associated TCR beta chains recognize cytomegalovirus antigens. Compared with equally common non-associated chains, HLA-associated TCR beta chains in a later analysis were more clonally expanded and had lower generation probabilities. Around 16 rarely observed V segments, including chromosome 9 orphons, were excluded from the earlier analysis of just under 600 of the donors because counts were too low. The classifier was reported to diagnose cytomegalovirus status with high specificity and sensitivity in both the original and validation cohorts. CMV serostatus was the only immune exposure information available for the cohort. A later analysis reported that several top co-occurrence clusters appeared linked to parvovirus B19, influenza, CMV and Epstein-Barr virus. In a later analysis, around 17,000 TCR beta sequences were associated with specific HLA alleles at a false discovery rate of 0.05. Correlated functional status among segregating V segments might be attributable to linkage disequilibrium, but an unknown experimental factor could not be ruled out. A group of highly shared sequence variants was considered likely to be a technical artifact of the sequencing pipeline. Assigning TCR associations to individual alleles was difficult when HLA alleles, especially DR and DQ, strongly co-occurred. A further reported finding was that TCR beta sequences accurately predicted the HLA-A and HLA-B alleles for most subjects in the first cohort. In this cohort, only TCR beta chains were sequenced, and detectable features were limited by the absence of alpha or paired-chain data. Most CMV-associated TCR beta chains appeared to be HLA-restricted in a later analysis, and the HLA associations seemed to be driven largely by CMV exposure. A later analysis found that TCR association rates varied across HLA loci, with DRB1 alleles showing the most associated TCRs and HLA-C alleles the fewest.

The receptor library was made with the immunoSEQ multiplex PCR assay. For the multiplex PCR, a mixture combining 60 forward primers for TCR Vbeta segments and 13 reverse primers for TCR Jbeta segments was used. Amplification of the CDR3 region of rearranged TCR beta genes was performed with a multiplex PCR assay on genomic DNA. The Illumina HiSeq System was used to sequence the amplified TCR beta libraries as 87-base-pair reads. Turning to the authors' computational methods: Across the roughly 700 repertoires, a later analysis counted roughly 84 million unique TCR beta chains, approximately 12 million of which were shared by at least two donors. To remove PCR and sequencing errors, raw reads were error-corrected and collapsed into unique sequences using a nearest-neighbor algorithm that merged closely related sequences. Alignment of CDR3 sequences to IMGT reference sequences was used to assign V, D and J gene segments. Each retained sequence needed at least a six-nucleotide match to both a V gene segment and a J gene segment. A rearrangement counted as productive if the CDR3 had no stop codons and remained in frame with V and J, and every other rearrangement counted as non-productive. Following IMGT convention, CDR3 was defined as the stretch from the second conserved V-encoded cysteine up to the conserved J-encoded phenylalanine. The earlier analysis of about 590 of the donors excluded sequences that lacked an unambiguous match to a single V gene segment. An earlier analysis of 500 to 700 of the donors classified V segments as functional when productive rearrangements were above 56.7% and as segregating when the standard deviation between donors was above 5%. To diagnose cytomegalovirus status from the catalog of TCR beta chain sequences, a statistical classification framework was built. A later analysis assigned V and J genes by comparing TCR nucleotide sequences with IMGT/GENE-DB human TR gene sequences. A later analysis assigned CDR3 sequences and most-parsimonious VDJ recombination scenarios with the TCRdist pipeline. In a later analysis, each TCR beta chain was defined by its CDR3 amino acid sequence together with its V-gene family, and reads lacking a unique V-gene family were excluded. In a later analysis, approximately 640 highly shared, low-generation-probability nucleotide sequences were removed to address suspected cross-contamination and a sequencing artifact. In a later analysis, a clonal expansion index was calculated for each public chain from normalized within-repertoire ranks of inferred template counts. In a later analysis, generation probabilities were computed with a VDJ recombination model fitted to out-of-frame rearrangements, and the resulting probabilities were checked against IGoR. Hypergeometric tests were used in a later analysis to score TCR-TCR, TCR-HLA and TCR-CMV co-occurrence, with a repertoire-size bias correction applied to the TCR pairs. False discovery rates were estimated in a later analysis by permuting HLA or CMV assignments 20 times. In a later analysis, co-occurring TCRs were grouped with DBSCAN, and TCRdist sequence similarity was added when clustering was performed within HLA-allele-positive subsets. Repertoires with fewer than 30,000 or more than 120,000 public chains were left out of co-occurrence clustering, as were several repertoires with anomalous nucleotide sharing. TCRdb holds this immuneACCESS table with in-frame rearrangements only. Some clones are missing; in checked studies, unresolved V genes explain under half, and the rest has no known cause. The V and J calls and clone size come from that table; D and trimming were worked out from the DNA. The sample has some 150,000 clones on record, roughly 89% of them singletons. The ten top clones hold around 5.2% of the sample.

The cohort comprised fewer than 700 healthy bone marrow donors. Cohort members were all nominally healthy when sampled, although unrecorded immune exposures were likely present. The donor tested CMV seronegative, placing the donor among the 350 to 400 seronegative members of the cohort. A peripheral blood sample was collected from each donor, and TCR beta sequencing was performed on peripheral blood mononuclear cells. The Qiagen DNeasy Blood Extraction Kit was used to extract genomic DNA from the blood cell samples. A few counts support this clone. Its antigen is currently not known. Base qualities were left out, and no much larger clone turns up one base away. Sequencing was done on a sample of PBMCs. This TCR came from a young woman in good health and CMV-seronegative.

The CDR3 loop reads CASSLLAGAGGYTF. The bases are TGTGCCAGCAGTTTATTAGCTGGGGCAGGGGGCTACACCTTC. In this chain, TRBV27 is recombined with TRBJ1-2; TRBD1 could be the D gene, as 5 bases match. From the cysteine through the phenylalanine, the CDR3 covers 14 amino acids. Here the CDR3 DNA is all that survives: 42 bases in frame from base 1. V is shortened by 1 base, J by 8 bases, and the region joining them spans 14 bases. Per the germline V gene (reference sequence), MNHEY is the CDR1 and SMNVEV is the CDR2.